Listed below are T cell receptor beta chains from one sample, sequenced in a study of early T cells in non-severe SARS-CoV-2 infection. TCRdb analysed the 5' RACE reads with MiXCR anew, one entry per CDR3 protein. The sample has tens of thousands of distinct CDR3 sequences; more than 5.5% are singletons. The specimen comprised whole blood, sampled at baseline. These TCRs come from an adult who was a healthcare worker with PCR-confirmed SARS-CoV-2 infection or an uninfected control (not recorded which). The CDR3 runs from the conserved cysteine through the conserved F or W. The D gene is left open where the match is weak. Some rows have no size entry. The others give once, few or many, or a class for an expanded clone.

len	d_gene	abundance	v_gene	j_gene	CDR3nt	CDR3aa
14	.	many	TRBV18	TRBJ1-2	TGTGCCAGCTCACCACCAAACAGGGTAGATGGCTACACCTTC	CASSPPNRVDGYTF
16	TRBD2	few	TRBV4-1	TRBJ2-7	TGCGCCAGCAGCCAAGATGGCGGGGGAAGCTCCTACGAGCAGTACTTC	CASSQDGGGSSYEQYF
16	TRBD2	many	TRBV20-1	TRBJ2-1	TGCAGTGCTGCCCTGGGGAGGGCCTTCCCGGCCAATGAGCAGTTCTTC	CSAALGRAFPANEQFF
16	.	many	TRBV10-3	TRBJ2-3	TGTGCCATCAGCTTCTCTGGGGGCTTACACACAGATACGCAGTATTTT	CAISFSGGLHTDTQYF
16	.	.	TRBV14	TRBJ1-2	TGTGCCAGCAGCGACAATGCTAGGGGCGGACCTTATGGCTACACCTTC	CASSDNARGGPYGYTF
13	.	few	TRBV29-1	TRBJ2-7	TGCAGCGCACAGACAGGCGGCTCCTACGAGCAGTACTTC	CSAQTGGSYEQYF
17	.	few	TRBV7-9	TRBJ1-1	TGTGCCAGCAGCCCCACCCCGGGAGCGGATAAGGGGACTGAAGCTTTCTTT	CASSPTPGADKGTEAFF
16	TRBD2	.	TRBV7-8	TRBJ2-3	TGTGCCAGCAGCTTTAGGACTAGGGCTAGCACAGATACGCAGTATTTT	CASSFRTRASTDTQYF
14	TRBD1	many	TRBV29-1	TRBJ1-2	TGCAGCGTTGCCACCGGGACAGGGGATTTGGGCTACACCTTC	CSVATGTGDLGYTF
13	.	.	TRBV29-1	TRBJ2-1	TGCAGCGTTGCCGCGGGATTAGTGGATGAGCAGTTCTTC	CSVAAGLVDEQFF
14	TRBD1	few	TRBV6-6	TRBJ1-1	TGTGCCAGCAGGGGACAGATCATGAACACTGAAGCTTTCTTT	CASRGQIMNTEAFF
15	.	many	TRBV3-1	TRBJ1-2	TGTGCCAGCAGCCAATTATTGGCAGGGGTGGGGTACTACACCTTC	CASSQLLAGVGYYTF
12	.	many	TRBV20-1	TRBJ2-7	TGCAGTGCTAGAGGTAGAACCTACGAGCAGTACTTC	CSARGRTYEQYF
15	TRBD1	many	TRBV18	TRBJ1-4	TGTGCCAGCTCATCCGACAGGGTTGGTAATGAAAAACTGTTTTTT	CASSSDRVGNEKLFF
12	.	many	TRBV20-1	TRBJ2-7	TGCAGTGCTAGACCCAGTGGCTACGAGCAGTACTTC	CSARPSGYEQYF
12	.	many	TRBV29-1	TRBJ1-4	TGCAGCGTGAGGGCGAGTAATGAAAAACTGTTTTTT	CSVRASNEKLFF
14	.	many	TRBV4-2	TRBJ2-7	TGTGCCAGCAGCCTCGGGGACCAACCGGGCGAGCAGTACTTC	CASSLGDQPGEQYF
17	TRBD2	.	TRBV4-3	TRBJ2-3	TGCGCCAGCAGCCAAGCGGTAACTAGCGGGATGGCAGATACGCAGTATTTT	CASSQAVTSGMADTQYF